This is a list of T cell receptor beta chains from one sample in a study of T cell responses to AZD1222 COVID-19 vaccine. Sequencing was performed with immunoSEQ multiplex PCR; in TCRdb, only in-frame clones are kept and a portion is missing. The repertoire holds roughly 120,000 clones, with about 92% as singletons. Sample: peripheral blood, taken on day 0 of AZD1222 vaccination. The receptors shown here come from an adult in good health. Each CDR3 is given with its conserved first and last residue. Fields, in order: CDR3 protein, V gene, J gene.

CASSYSNPGRRFSGANVLTF	TRBV6-2/TRBV6-3	TRBJ2-6
CASSGHPSNYGYTF	TRBV28	TRBJ1-2
CSASSWYNQPQHF	TRBV20-1	TRBJ1-5
CASSRAFYGYTF	TRBV6-5	TRBJ1-2
CASSIQFSGQAYYEQYF	TRBV19	TRBJ2-7
CASSEASGGPGELFF	TRBV6-4	TRBJ2-2
CASSLDRQYNEQFF	TRBV7-2	TRBJ2-1
CSVDNYNEQFF	TRBV29-1	TRBJ2-1
CASSGQDGNTIYF	TRBV11-3	TRBJ1-3
CAWKGDRGHYGYTF	TRBV30	TRBJ1-2
CASIAGHNEQFF	TRBV28	TRBJ2-1
CASSKLIYNEQFF	TRBV19	TRBJ2-1
CASSQALDRNYEQYF	TRBV3-1/TRBV3-2	TRBJ2-7
CASSPFLVGGEQYF	TRBV6-5	TRBJ2-7
CASSYEGTGDTGELFF	TRBV6-5	TRBJ2-2
CSASLGINSPLHF	TRBV20-1	TRBJ1-6
CASTSGTPNQPQHF	TRBV28	TRBJ1-5
CASSSSVDTQYF	TRBV27	TRBJ2-3